This entry describes one T cell receptor beta chain. Its specificity is not known. The data stem from a study of CD8 T cells in ankylosing spondylitis. Findings and caveats of the study: Reportedly, matched ankylosing spondylitis synovial fluid was significantly enriched for disease-linked clones. Earlier reports found some motif variants in synovial fluid and blood in reactive arthritis. In peripheral blood, disease-linked CD8+ clones occurred at relatively low frequencies.

V lost 5 bases to trimming and J lost 1 base; unmatched junction nucleotides: 7. This CDR3 comprises 16 residues. Germline loops: CDR1 SEHNR, CDR2 FQNEAQ (reference sequence). Preparation of TCR beta libraries was done by quantitative 5'-RACE with molecular barcodes. TCRdb reanalysed the 5' RACE reads using MiXCR and keeps one entry per CDR3 protein. The repertoire has approximately 150,000 distinct CDR3 sequences, approximately 48% of them found once; the top ten carry approximately 14%. Material: synovial fluid, either unsorted or a sorted T cell fraction (not recorded which). The sequence came from a male donor with ankylosing spondylitis. The chain combines TRBV7-9 with TRBJ2-5; 10 bases agree with TRBD2. CDR3 region: CASSPWTSGLQETQYF. DNA of the CDR3: TGTGCCAGCAGCCCTTGGACTAGCGGTCTCCAAGAGACCCAGTACTTC.